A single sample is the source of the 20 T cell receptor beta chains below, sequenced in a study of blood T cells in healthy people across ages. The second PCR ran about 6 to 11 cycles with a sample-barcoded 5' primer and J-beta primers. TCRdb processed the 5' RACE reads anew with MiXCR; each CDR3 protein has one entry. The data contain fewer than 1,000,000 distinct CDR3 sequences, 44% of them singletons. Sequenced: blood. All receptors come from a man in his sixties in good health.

CDR3 protein: CSAPRSGASRDEQYF. Written as DNA, the CDR3 is TGCAGTGCTCCCCGTTCAGGGGCCTCGCGGGACGAGCAGTACTTC. The genes are TRBV20-1 and TRBJ2-7; possibly TRBD1 for D (6 bases). This CDR3 region has 15 residues. Germline CDR1 reads DFQATT; CDR2 reads SNEGSKA (reference sequence). With 5 bases removed from V and 5 bases from J, the gap between germline ends came to 22 bases.

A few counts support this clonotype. DNA for the CDR3: TGTGACACAGGAGGGGGGTCGGTCCTCCACTTT. It specifies CDTGGGSVLHF. V and J are TRBV10-3 and TRBJ1-6, with D possibly being TRBD1 (6 bases). Per the germline V gene, CDR1 is ENHRY and CDR2 is SYGVKD. This CDR3 comprises 11 residues.

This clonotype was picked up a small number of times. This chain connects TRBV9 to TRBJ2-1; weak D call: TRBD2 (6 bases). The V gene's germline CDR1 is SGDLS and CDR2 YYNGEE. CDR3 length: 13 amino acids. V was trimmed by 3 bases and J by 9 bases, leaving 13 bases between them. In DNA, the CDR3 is TGTGCCAGCAGCGGGGGGGAGGCGGGTGAGCAGTTCTTC. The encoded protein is CASSGGEAGEQFF.

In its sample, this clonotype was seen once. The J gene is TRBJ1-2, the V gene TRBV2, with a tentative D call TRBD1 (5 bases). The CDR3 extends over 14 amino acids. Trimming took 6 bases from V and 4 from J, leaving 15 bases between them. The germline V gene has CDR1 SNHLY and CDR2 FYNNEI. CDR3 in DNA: TGTGCCAGCAGGGTCGGGACGGTCTTCTATGGCTACACCTTC. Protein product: CASRVGTVFYGYTF.

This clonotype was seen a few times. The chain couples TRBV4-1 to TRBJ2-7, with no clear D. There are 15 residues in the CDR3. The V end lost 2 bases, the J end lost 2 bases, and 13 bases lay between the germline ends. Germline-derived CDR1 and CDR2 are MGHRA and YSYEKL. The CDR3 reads CASSQRAVEAYEQYF. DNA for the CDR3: TGCGCCAGCAGCCAACGGGCAGTTGAGGCCTACGAGCAGTACTTC.

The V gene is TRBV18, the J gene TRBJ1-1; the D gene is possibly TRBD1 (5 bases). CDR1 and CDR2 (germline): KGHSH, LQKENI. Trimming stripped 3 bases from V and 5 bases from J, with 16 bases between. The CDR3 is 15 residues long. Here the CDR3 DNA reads TGTGCCAGCTCACCCGCCAGCAGGGTAGGAACTGAAGCTTTCTTT. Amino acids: CASSPASRVGTEAFF.

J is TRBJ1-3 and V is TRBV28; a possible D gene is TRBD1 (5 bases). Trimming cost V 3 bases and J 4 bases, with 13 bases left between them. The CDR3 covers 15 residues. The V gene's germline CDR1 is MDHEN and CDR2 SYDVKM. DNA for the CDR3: TGTGCCAGCAGTTTTGGCAGGGTCACAGGAAACACCATATATTTT. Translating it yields CASSFGRVTGNTIYF.

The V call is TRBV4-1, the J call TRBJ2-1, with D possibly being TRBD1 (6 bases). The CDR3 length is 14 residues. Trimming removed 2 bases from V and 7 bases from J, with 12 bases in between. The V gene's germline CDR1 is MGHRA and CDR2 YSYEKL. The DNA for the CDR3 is TGCGCCAGCAGCCAACCGGACAGACGGAATGAGCAGTTCTTC. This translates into CASSQPDRRNEQFF.

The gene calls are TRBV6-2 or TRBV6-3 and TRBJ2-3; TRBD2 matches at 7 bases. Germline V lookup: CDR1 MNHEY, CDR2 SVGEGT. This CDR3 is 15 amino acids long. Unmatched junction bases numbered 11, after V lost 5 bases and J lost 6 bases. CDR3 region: CASSLLGLDRDTQYF. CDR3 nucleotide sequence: TGTGCCAGCAGTCTACTAGGACTAGACCGGGATACGCAGTATTTT.

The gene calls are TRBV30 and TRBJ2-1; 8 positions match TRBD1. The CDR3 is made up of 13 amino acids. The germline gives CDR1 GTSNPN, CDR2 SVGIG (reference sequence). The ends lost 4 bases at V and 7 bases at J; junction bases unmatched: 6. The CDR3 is CAWNRGFMNEQFF. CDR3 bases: TGTGCCTGGAACAGGGGGTTTATGAATGAGCAGTTCTTC.

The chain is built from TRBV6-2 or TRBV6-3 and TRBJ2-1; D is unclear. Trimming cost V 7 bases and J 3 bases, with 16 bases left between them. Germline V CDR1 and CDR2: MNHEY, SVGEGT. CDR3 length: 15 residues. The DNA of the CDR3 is TGTGCCAGCACCAGTAGGGTTTGGGGCTACAATGAGCAGTTCTTC. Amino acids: CASTSRVWGYNEQFF.

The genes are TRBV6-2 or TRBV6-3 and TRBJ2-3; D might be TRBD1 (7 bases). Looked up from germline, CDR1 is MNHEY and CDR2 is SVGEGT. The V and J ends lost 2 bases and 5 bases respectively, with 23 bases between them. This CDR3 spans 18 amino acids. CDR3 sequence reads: CASSYPRRGRAGGDTQYF. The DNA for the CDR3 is TGTGCCAGCAGTTACCCGAGGAGGGGGCGGGCCGGCGGAGATACGCAGTATTTT.

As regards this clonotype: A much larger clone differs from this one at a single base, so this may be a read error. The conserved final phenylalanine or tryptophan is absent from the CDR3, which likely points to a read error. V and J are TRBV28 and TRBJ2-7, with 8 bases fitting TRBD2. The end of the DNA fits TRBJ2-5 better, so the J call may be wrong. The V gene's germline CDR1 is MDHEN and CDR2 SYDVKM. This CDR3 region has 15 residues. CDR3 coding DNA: TGTGCCAGCAAGCGTTCGGGGGGGCTCAAGGGGACCCAGTACATC. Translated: CASKRSGGLKGTQYI.

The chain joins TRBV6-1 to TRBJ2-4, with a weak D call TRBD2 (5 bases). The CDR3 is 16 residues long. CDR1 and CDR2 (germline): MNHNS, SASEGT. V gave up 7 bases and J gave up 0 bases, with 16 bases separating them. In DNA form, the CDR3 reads TGTGCCAGCACCCCGGCGGGTCTGCTAGCCAAAAACATTCAGTACTTC. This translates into CASTPAGLLAKNIQYF.

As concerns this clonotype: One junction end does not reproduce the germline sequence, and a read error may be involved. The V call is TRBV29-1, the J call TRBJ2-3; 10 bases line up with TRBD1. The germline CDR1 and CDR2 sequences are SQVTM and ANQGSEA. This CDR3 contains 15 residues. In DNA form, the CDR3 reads TGCAGCGTAGACCCGGGACAGGGGTTCGCAGATACGCCGTATTTT. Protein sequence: CSVDPGQGFADTPYF.

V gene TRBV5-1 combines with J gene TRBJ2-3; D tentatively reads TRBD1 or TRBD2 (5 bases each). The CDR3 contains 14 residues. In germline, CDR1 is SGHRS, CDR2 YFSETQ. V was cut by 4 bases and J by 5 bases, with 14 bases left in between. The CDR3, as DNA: TGCGCCAGCAGCCCGGAGAGGGGTGGAGATACGCAGTATTTT. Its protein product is CASSPERGGDTQYF.

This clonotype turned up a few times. The CDR3 sequence: CASSQDLAGSSDTQYF. Here the CDR3 DNA reads TGCGCCAGCAGCCAAGACTTAGCGGGGTCGAGTGATACGCAGTATTTT. The chain uses TRBV4-3 and TRBJ2-3; 8 bases match TRBD2. This CDR3 region has 16 residues. The V and J ends lost 0 bases and 6 bases, in that order; junction bases with no gene match: 8. The germline CDR1 and CDR2 sequences are LGHNA and YSLEER.

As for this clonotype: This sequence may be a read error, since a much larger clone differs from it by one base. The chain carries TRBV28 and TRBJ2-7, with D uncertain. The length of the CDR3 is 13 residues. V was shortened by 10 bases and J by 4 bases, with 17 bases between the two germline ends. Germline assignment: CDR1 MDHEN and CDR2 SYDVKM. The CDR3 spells CATSVGVRYEQYF. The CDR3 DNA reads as TGTGCCACATCTGTGGGTGTGAGGTACGAGCAGTACTTC.

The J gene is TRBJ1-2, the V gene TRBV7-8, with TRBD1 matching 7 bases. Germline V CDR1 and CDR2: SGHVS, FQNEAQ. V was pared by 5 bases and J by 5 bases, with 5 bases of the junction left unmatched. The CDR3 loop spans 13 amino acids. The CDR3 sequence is CASSLTGQYGYTF. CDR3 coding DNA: TGTGCCAGCAGCCTTACGGGACAGTATGGCTACACCTTC.

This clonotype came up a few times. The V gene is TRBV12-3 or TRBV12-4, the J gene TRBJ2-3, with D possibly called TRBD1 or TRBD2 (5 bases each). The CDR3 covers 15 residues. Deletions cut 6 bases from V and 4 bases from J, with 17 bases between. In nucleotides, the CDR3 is TGTGCCAGCAGCCCGACCGCCGGGGCACCAGATACGCAGTATTTT. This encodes CASSPTAGAPDTQYF.